Listed here are 32 T cell receptor beta chains from one sample, sequenced in a study of blood T cell repertoires in COVID-19. The data were produced by immunoSEQ multiplex PCR, yet TCRdb's version contains in-frame clones alone and is incomplete. Here the sample spans roughly 80,000 clones, around 74% being singletons. Sequenced: peripheral blood. The receptor set was obtained from a human donor in a cohort sampled during active COVID-19.

This clone was picked up a small number of times. The chain links TRBV11-2 to TRBJ1-6; D call uncertain. Germline assignment: CDR1 SGHAT and CDR2 FQNNGV. The V end lost 4 bases, the J end lost 0 bases, and 7 bases lay between the germline ends. CDR3 length: 15 residues. The CDR3 protein is CASSSGSSYNSPLHF. The CDR3 bases are TGTGCCAGCAGCTCGGGGAGCTCCTATAATTCACCCCTCCACTTT.

V gene TRBV5-6 combines with J gene TRBJ1-2; D is perhaps TRBD1 (6 bases). CDR3 size: 15 residues. CDR1 is SGHDT, CDR2 YYEEEE, per germline. V lost 1 base to trimming and J lost 2 bases, with 12 bases between them. CDR3 in amino acids: CASSLRPGQNYGYTF. The CDR3 DNA reads as TGTGCCAGCAGCTTGCGGCCTGGACAGAACTATGGCTACACCTTC.

V is TRBV3-1 (or the pseudogene TRBV3-2) and J is TRBJ2-5, with 10 bases fitting TRBD2. The CDR3 loop spans 16 amino acids. Germline CDR1 and CDR2: LGHDT and YNNKEL (reference sequence). V shed 2 bases, J shed 0 bases, and the junction held 3 bases outside the gene matches. The CDR3 region is CASSQHSGGYQETQYF. The CDR3 DNA sequence: TGTGCCAGCAGCCAACATAGCGGGGGGTACCAAGAGACCCAGTACTTC.

V usage is TRBV7-4 and J usage is TRBJ1-4, with TRBD1 matching over 10 bases. The CDR3 runs 19 residues. V lost 2 bases and J lost 2; bases outside the gene matches: 11. In germline, CDR1 is SGHVT, CDR2 SQSDAQ. The CDR3 reads CASSLKRDRGWRTNEKLFF. For the CDR3, the DNA is TGTGCCAGCAGCTTAAAGAGGGACAGGGGATGGAGGACTAATGAAAAACTGTTTTTT.

This sequence joins TRBV7-9 and TRBJ2-3; tentative D call: TRBD1 (5 bases). Trimming took 5 bases from V and 2 from J, leaving 11 bases between them. The germline V gene encodes CDR1 SEHNR and CDR2 FQNEAQ (reference sequence). The CDR3 is 14 amino acids. The CDR3 is CASSNQGSTDTQYF. DNA of the CDR3: TGTGCCAGCAGCAACCAGGGTTCCACAGATACGCAGTATTTT.

This chain connects TRBV3-1 (or the pseudogene TRBV3-2) to TRBJ1-1, with 11 bases fitting TRBD1. In germline, CDR1 is LGHDT, CDR2 YNNKEL (reference sequence). CDR3 length equals 17 residues. V shed 4 bases and J 1 base; nucleotides not matched to a gene: 8. The CDR3 DNA follows: TGTGCCAGCAGCCTAAGGAGGACAGGGGGCGGGAACACTGAAGCTTTCTTT. Protein product: CASSLRRTGGGNTEAFF.

This clone was observed a few times. This chain uses TRBV28 with TRBJ1-1, with D maybe TRBD1 (6 bases). The CDR3 length is 15 residues. Germline CDR1 and CDR2: MDHEN and SYDVKM. V lost 8 bases and J lost 4, with 20 bases in between. DNA for the CDR3: TGTGCCAGCCTTAGCCGTATCCCCAGGGGCACTGAAGCTTTCTTT. Its translation: CASLSRIPRGTEAFF.

In this sample, this clone turned up a few times. The CDR3 nucleotides read TGTGCCAGCAGTCCCCCGACAGGATGGGTACTGTTTTTT. The encoded protein is CASSPPTGWVLFF. This rearrangement joins TRBV28 to TRBJ1-4; weak D call: TRBD1 (6 bases). The CDR3 spans 13 residues. Trimming took 5 bases from V and 13 from J, leaving 17 bases between them. Germline V gene sequence: CDR1 MDHEN, CDR2 SYDVKM.

The J gene is TRBJ1-1, the V gene TRBV18; possible D gene TRBD1, 5 bases. Germline assignment: CDR1 KGHSH and CDR2 LQKENI. Between the trimmed V and J ends, which lost 6 bases and 5 bases, there was a span of 19 bases. CDR3 length: 15 amino acids. Written as DNA, the CDR3 is TGTGCCAGCTCCGGTAAGGGGTCTAAGGATACTGAAGCTTTCTTT. Its protein is CASSGKGSKDTEAFF.

The V call is TRBV7-2, the J call TRBJ1-5; maybe TRBD1 (6 bases). The CDR3 totals 15 residues. Looked up from germline, CDR1 is SGHTA and CDR2 is FQGNSA. The ends were cut back, 3 bases at V and 5 bases at J, with 14 bases in the middle. The CDR3 DNA sequence: TGTGCCAGCAGCTTGTCCCGCAGGGGAGATCAGCCCCAGCATTTT. This translates into CASSLSRRGDQPQHF.

V gene TRBV6-1 combines with J gene TRBJ1-5; D not resolved. Germline-derived CDR1 and CDR2 are MNHNS and SASEGT. V was pared by 3 bases and J by 7 bases, with 10 bases between. The CDR3 totals 13 residues. The CDR3 sequence is CASSDRGKQPQHF. The DNA for the CDR3 is TGTGCCAGCAGTGACCGGGGTAAACAGCCCCAGCATTTT.

The chain carries TRBV19 and TRBJ1-3; D is uncertain. In germline, CDR1 is LNHDA, CDR2 SQIVND (reference sequence). The CDR3 is 14 amino acids. Trimming pared 7 bases from V and 2 bases from J, leaving 12 bases between. The CDR3 DNA follows: TGTGCCAGTACCCACCAGAGGGCTGGAAACACCATATATTTT. This translates into CASTHQRAGNTIYF. The full variable domain, its missing parts supplied by reference TRBV19 and TRBJ1-3, is DGGITQSPKYLFRKEGQNVTLSCEQNLNHDAMYWYRQDPGQGLRLIYYSQIVNDFQKGDIAEGYSVSREKKESFPLTVTSAQKNPTAFYLCASTHQRAGNTIYFGEGSWLTVV.

The genes are TRBV7-9 and TRBJ1-2; TRBD1 aligns across 7 bases. The CDR3 spans 17 residues. Per the germline V gene, CDR1 is SEHNR and CDR2 is FQNEAQ (reference sequence). Trimming took 0 bases from V and 3 from J; bases not matched to a gene: 10. The CDR3 reads CASSLAMGQKGYYGYTF. Written as DNA, the CDR3 is TGTGCCAGCAGCTTAGCCATGGGACAGAAAGGTTACTATGGCTACACCTTC.

The chain is built from TRBV9 and TRBJ1-2; D unclear. The CDR3 loop spans 14 amino acids. The V gene lost 1 base and the J gene lost 3 bases, with 10 bases spanning the gap. Germline V lookup: CDR1 SGDLS, CDR2 YYNGEE. CDR3 loop: CASSVMQFDYGYTF. The CDR3 DNA reads as TGTGCCAGCAGCGTAATGCAGTTTGACTATGGCTACACCTTC.

The chain is built from TRBV10-2 and TRBJ2-7; 10 bases are a match to TRBD1. Trimming removed 6 bases from V and 6 bases from J; junction bases left unmatched: 8. This CDR3 has 14 residues. Per germline, CDR1 WSHSY and CDR2 SAAADI. CDR3 loop: CASSARDRGFEQYF. The DNA for the CDR3 is TGCGCCAGCAGCGCCCGGGACAGGGGCTTCGAGCAGTACTTC.

The CDR3 here is CASSGGTVYEQYF. CDR3 nucleotides: TGTGCCAGCAGCGGTGGGACAGTCTACGAGCAGTACTTC. V is TRBV9 and J is TRBJ2-7; 7 nucleotides align to TRBD1. The CDR3 runs to 13 residues. The germline CDR1 and CDR2 sequences are SGDLS and YYNGEE. Unmatched junction bases numbered 3, after V lost 3 bases and J lost 3 bases.

This rearrangement joins TRBV11-2 to TRBJ2-5, with D possibly TRBD2 on 5 matching bases. V dropped 5 bases and J dropped 2 bases, with 24 bases sitting between them. The germline V gene has CDR1 SGHAT and CDR2 FQNNGV. The CDR3 contains 18 residues. CDR3 amino acids: CASSGPVATWGRQETQYF. The CDR3 coding sequence is TGTGCCAGCAGCGGGCCGGTAGCGACGTGGGGAAGACAAGAGACCCAGTACTTC.

The V gene is TRBV9, the J gene TRBJ1-6; D may be TRBD1 (6 bases). V lost 4 bases and J 4 bases, leaving 12 bases between the germline ends. The CDR3 runs 15 residues. Germline V gives CDR1 SGDLS, CDR2 YYNGEE. The CDR3 here is CASSITGQYNSPLHF. The CDR3 coding sequence is TGTGCCAGCAGCATAACAGGGCAATATAATTCACCCCTCCACTTT.

This chain joins TRBV3-1 (or the pseudogene TRBV3-2) and TRBJ2-2; 7 nucleotides agree with TRBD1. Unmatched junction bases numbered 4, after V lost 5 bases and J lost 1 base. The germline V gene has CDR1 LGHDT and CDR2 YNNKEL (reference sequence). The CDR3 sequence is 15 residues long. The CDR3 DNA sequence: TGTGCCAGCAGCTCGCGACAGGGGAACACCGGGGAGCTGTTTTTT. Protein: CASSSRQGNTGELFF.

Here the CDR3 reads CASSQEDRFSSYNSPLHF. The DNA of the CDR3 is TGCGCCAGCAGCCAAGAGGACAGGTTTAGCTCCTATAATTCACCCCTCCACTTT. The V call is TRBV4-3, the J call TRBJ1-6; 7 nucleotides line up with TRBD1. Germline CDR1 LGHNA, CDR2 YSLEER. V shed 0 bases, J shed 0 bases, and the junction held 5 bases outside the gene matches. CDR3 length: 18 amino acids.

This clone was found a few times. V gene TRBV30 combines with J gene TRBJ1-5, with TRBD1 matching 7 bases. The J segment lost 6 bases and the V segment lost 1 base, leaving 3 bases of the junction unmatched. The CDR3 is 13 amino acids. CDR1 and CDR2 from the germline V gene are GTSNPN and SVGIG (reference sequence). For the CDR3, the DNA is TGTGCCTGGAGTGAGGGGGCCGGTCAGCCCCAGCATTTT. Protein: CAWSEGAGQPQHF.

A single count supports this clone. The J gene is TRBJ1-1, the V gene TRBV30; TRBD1 aligns across 10 bases. CDR3 length: 14 residues. From germline, CDR1 is GTSNPN and CDR2 SVGIG (reference sequence). Trimming at V came to 1 base and at J to 3 bases, leaving 2 bases not matched to a gene. CDR3 nucleotides: TGTGCCTGGAGTGAAGGACAGGGGGACACTGAAGCTTTCTTT. Translating gives CAWSEGQGDTEAFF.

This clone was observed a handful of times. This same CDR3 is encoded by further DNA sequences in the sample. The rearrangement uses TRBV5-1 and TRBJ2-7, with TRBD1 matching over 8 bases. Germline V gene data show CDR1 as SGHRS and CDR2 as YFSETQ. The CDR3 sequence is 12 residues long. J lost 6 bases, V lost 2 bases, and 1 base had no gene match. The CDR3 DNA follows: TGCGCCAGCAGCTTAACAGGGGGCGAGCAGTACTTC. Its translation is CASSLTGGEQYF.

On this clone itself: The same CDR3 arises from other DNA sequences in this sample as well. The CDR3 here is CASSVGTNSNQPQHF. The CDR3 nucleotides read TGTGCCAGCAGCGTCGGGACAAATAGCAATCAGCCCCAGCATTTT. The J gene is TRBJ1-5, the V gene TRBV9, with D perhaps TRBD1 (6 bases). V lost 2 bases and J 0 bases, leaving 9 bases between the germline ends. Looked up from germline, CDR1 is SGDLS and CDR2 is YYNGEE. The CDR3 sequence is 15 residues long.

This clone was seen a handful of times. The chain couples TRBV10-3 to TRBJ2-1, with D possibly matching TRBD2 (6 bases). CDR1 is ENHRY, CDR2 SYGVKD, per germline. With 4 bases removed from V and 5 bases from J, the gap between germline ends came to 9 bases. The CDR3 runs 13 residues. This chain's CDR3 is CAISVLADNEQFF. In DNA, the CDR3 is TGTGCCATCAGTGTACTAGCAGACAATGAGCAGTTCTTC.

The V and J genes are TRBV5-1 and TRBJ2-7; 12 nucleotides align to TRBD2. CDR1 is SGHRS and CDR2 is YFSETQ in the germline V gene. V lost 3 bases, J lost 5 bases, and 6 bases stayed unmatched. The CDR3 has 15 amino acids. This CDR3 is CASSSLAGGLDEQYF. The CDR3 coding sequence is TGCGCCAGCAGCTCGCTAGCGGGGGGGCTCGACGAGCAGTACTTC.

The chain joins TRBV2 to TRBJ1-4; D is unresolved. The CDR3 loop spans 15 amino acids. Germline values: CDR1 SNHLY, CDR2 FYNNEI. Trimming removed 6 bases at V and 1 base at J, with 12 bases between. CDR3 sequence reads: CASSEGYKTNEKLFF. In DNA, the CDR3 is TGTGCCAGCAGCGAGGGTTATAAAACTAATGAAAAACTGTTTTTT.

The chain has TRBV10-3 and TRBJ1-4; possibly TRBD1 for D (5 bases). CDR1 ENHRY and CDR2 SYGVKD come from the germline V gene. The CDR3 is 14 amino acids. Deletions cut 2 bases from V and 8 bases from J, with 12 bases between. CDR3 nucleotides: TGTGCCATCAGTGAGGAACAGGAGAACGAAAAACTGTTTTTT. Its protein is CAISEEQENEKLFF.

The chain has TRBV18 and TRBJ2-1, with TRBD2 matching over 8 bases. The CDR3 runs to 15 residues. Germline V CDR1 and CDR2: KGHSH, LQKENI. The V segment lost 7 bases and the J segment 7 bases; nucleotides outside the gene matches: 12. The CDR3 nucleotides are TGTGCCAGCTGTCGAGACAGCGGGGGAGTAAATGAGCAGTTCTTC. It yields the protein CASCRDSGGVNEQFF.

The chain carries TRBV6-5 and TRBJ2-7; TRBD1 matches 10 bases. V lost 5 bases, J lost 5 bases, and 6 bases stayed unmatched. The CDR3 totals 14 residues. The germline V gene encodes CDR1 MNHEY and CDR2 SVGAGI. The CDR3, as DNA: TGTGCCAGCAGTACACGGGACAGGGGACACGAGCAGTACTTC. Amino acid sequence: CASSTRDRGHEQYF.

The chain uses TRBV7-2 and TRBJ2-2, with D possibly matching TRBD2 (6 bases). Germline V gives CDR1 SGHTA, CDR2 FQGNSA. The CDR3 extends over 14 amino acids. V lost 5 bases to trimming and J lost 2 bases, with 9 bases between them. CDR3 in amino acids: CASSRAGNTGELFF. CDR3 bases: TGTGCCAGCAGCCGGGCGGGAAACACCGGGGAGCTGTTTTTT.

This chain links TRBV6-1 with TRBJ1-1, with no clear D. CDR3 size: 17 residues. Germline V CDR1 and CDR2: MNHNS, SASEGT. V was trimmed by 1 base and J by 0 bases, leaving 15 bases between them. The CDR3 bases are TGTGCCAGCAGTGAAGGGGCGGGGTGGGTCCTGAACACTGAAGCTTTCTTT. As protein: CASSEGAGWVLNTEAFF.